This T cell receptor beta chain was sequenced for a study of blood T cells in healthy people across ages. Each sample used at least 7 million PBMCs. Per sample, at least 5 micrograms of total RNA were extracted. A note on this clonotype: Its antigen is undetermined.

Through a sample-barcoded 5' primer and a J-beta primer mix, a second PCR was run for roughly 7 to 12 cycles. TCRdb passed the 5' RACE reads through MiXCR, listing each CDR3 protein once. The data contain more than 650,000 distinct CDR3 sequences, about 53% of them singletons. Overall study findings and caveats: Unsorted PBMCs ruled out conclusive naive versus antigen-experienced comparison.

Unmatched junction bases numbered 4, after V lost 4 bases and J lost 0 bases. There are 17 residues in the CDR3. The V gene's germline CDR1 is ENHRY and CDR2 SYGVKD. The chain combines TRBV10-3 with TRBJ2-6; 9 bases are a match to TRBD1. This receptor was taken from an elderly man in good health. The sequencing input was blood. The CDR3 DNA reads as TGTGCCATCAGTGGGGACAGGGCTGCCTCTGGGGCCAACGTCCTGACTTTC. It translates to CAISGDRAASGANVLTF.